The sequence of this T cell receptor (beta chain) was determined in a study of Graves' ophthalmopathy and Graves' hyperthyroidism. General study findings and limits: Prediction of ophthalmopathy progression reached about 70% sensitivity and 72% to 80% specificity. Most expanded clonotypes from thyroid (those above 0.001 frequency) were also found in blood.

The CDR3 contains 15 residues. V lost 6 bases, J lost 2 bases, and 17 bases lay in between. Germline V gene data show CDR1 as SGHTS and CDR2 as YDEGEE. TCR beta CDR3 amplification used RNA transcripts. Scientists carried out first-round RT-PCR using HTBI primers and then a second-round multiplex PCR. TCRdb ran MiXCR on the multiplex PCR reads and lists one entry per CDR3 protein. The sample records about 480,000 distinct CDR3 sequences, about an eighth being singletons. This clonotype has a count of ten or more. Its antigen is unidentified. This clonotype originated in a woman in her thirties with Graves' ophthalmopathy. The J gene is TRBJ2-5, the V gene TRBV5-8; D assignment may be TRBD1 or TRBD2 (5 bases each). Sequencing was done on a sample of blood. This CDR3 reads CASTQTGARQETQYF. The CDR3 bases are TGTGCCAGCACCCAAACCGGGGCACGACAAGAGACCCAGTACTTC.